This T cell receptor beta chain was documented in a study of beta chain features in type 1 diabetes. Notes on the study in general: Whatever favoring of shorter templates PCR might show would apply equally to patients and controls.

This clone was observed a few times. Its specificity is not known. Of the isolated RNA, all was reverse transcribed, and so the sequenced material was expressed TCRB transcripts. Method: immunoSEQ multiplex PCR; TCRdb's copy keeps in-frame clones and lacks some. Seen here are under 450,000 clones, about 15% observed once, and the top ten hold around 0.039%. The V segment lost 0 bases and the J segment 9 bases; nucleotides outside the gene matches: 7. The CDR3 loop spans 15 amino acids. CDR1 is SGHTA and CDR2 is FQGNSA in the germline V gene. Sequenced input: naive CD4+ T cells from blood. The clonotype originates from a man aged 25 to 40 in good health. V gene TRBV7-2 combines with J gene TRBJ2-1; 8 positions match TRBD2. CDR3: CASSLAGSGAGEQFF. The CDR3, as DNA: TGTGCCAGCAGCTTAGCGGGTAGCGGGGCTGGTGAGCAGTTCTTC.